The sequence of this T cell receptor beta chain was determined in a study of cytomegalovirus exposure and HLA in healthy donors. Regarding the study as a whole: Across HLA loci, a later analysis found differing TCR association rates, with DRB1 most and HLA-C fewest. According to a later analysis, donors in an Asian-associated ancestry cluster reportedly had fewer N-insertions than the approximately 730-donor mean.

On this clone itself: Its cognate antigen is unknown.

CDR1 is SNHLY, CDR2 FYNNEI, per germline. The V gene end was trimmed by 8 bases and the J gene end by 7 bases; junction bases not matched to a gene: 7. The CDR3 length is 13 residues. Primers for the PCR totalled 60 Vbeta and 13 Jbeta. Assay used: immunoSEQ multiplex PCR; TCRdb lists only in-frame clones, some missing. This sample has about 76,000 clones; less than 80% occur once, and the top ten carry more than 2%. The V gene is TRBV2, the J gene TRBJ1-5, with 8 bases that match TRBD1. The clonotype originates from a man aged 30 to 39 in good health and CMV-seronegative. Sequenced sample: PBMCs. CDR3 DNA: TGTGCCAGCCTAGGACAGGGCCACCAGCCCCAGCATTTT. This gives the protein CASLGQGHQPQHF. Full variable domain (rest looked up from reference TRBV2 and TRBJ1-5): EPEVTQTPSHQVTQMGQEVILRCVPISNHLYFYWYRQILGQKVEFLVSFYNNEISEKSEIFDDQFSVERPDGSNFTLKIRSTKLEDSAMYFCASLGQGHQPQHFGDGTRLSIL.